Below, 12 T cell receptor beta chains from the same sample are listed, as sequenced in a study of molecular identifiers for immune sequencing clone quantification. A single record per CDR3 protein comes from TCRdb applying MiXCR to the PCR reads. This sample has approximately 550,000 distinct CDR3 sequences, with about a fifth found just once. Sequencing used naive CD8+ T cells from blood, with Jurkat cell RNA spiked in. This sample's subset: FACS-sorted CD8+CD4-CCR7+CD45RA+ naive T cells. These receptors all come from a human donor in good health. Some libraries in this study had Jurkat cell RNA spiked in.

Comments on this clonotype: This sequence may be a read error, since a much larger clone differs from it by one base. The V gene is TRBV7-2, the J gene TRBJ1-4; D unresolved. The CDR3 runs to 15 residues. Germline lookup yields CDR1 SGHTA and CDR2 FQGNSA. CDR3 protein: CAGSLWLTGNEKLFF. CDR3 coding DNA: TGTGCCGGCAGCTTATGGCTTACGGGAAATGAAAAACTGTTTTTT. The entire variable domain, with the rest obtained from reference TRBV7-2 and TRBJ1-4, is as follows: GAGVSQSPSNKVTEKGKDVELRCDPISGHTALYWYRQSLGQGLEFLIYFQGNSAPDKSGLPSDRFSAERTGGSVSTLTIQRTQQEDSAVYLCAGSLWLTGNEKLFFGSGTQLSVL.

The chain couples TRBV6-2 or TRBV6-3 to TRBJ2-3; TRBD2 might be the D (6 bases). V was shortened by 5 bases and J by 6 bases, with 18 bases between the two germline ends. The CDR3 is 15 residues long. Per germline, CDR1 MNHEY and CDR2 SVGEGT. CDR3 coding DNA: TGTGCCAGCAGTGAGGCGGGATTCCCCGGGGATACGCAGTATTTT. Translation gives CASSEAGFPGDTQYF.

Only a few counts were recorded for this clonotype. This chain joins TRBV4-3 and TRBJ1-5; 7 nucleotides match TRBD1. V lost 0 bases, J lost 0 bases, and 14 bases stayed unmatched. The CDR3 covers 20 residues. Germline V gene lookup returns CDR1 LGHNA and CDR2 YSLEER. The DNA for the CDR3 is TGCGCCAGCAGCCAAGAATATGGTACAGGGGATCCCAATAGCAATCAGCCCCAGCATTTT. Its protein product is CASSQEYGTGDPNSNQPQHF.

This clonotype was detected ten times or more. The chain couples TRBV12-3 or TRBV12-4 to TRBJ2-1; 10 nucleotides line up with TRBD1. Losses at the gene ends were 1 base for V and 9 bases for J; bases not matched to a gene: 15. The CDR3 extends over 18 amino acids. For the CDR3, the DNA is TGTGCCAGCAGTTTAGGGAGACAGGGGGCGACCCCGTGGTCTGAGCAGTTCTTC. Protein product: CASSLGRQGATPWSEQFF.

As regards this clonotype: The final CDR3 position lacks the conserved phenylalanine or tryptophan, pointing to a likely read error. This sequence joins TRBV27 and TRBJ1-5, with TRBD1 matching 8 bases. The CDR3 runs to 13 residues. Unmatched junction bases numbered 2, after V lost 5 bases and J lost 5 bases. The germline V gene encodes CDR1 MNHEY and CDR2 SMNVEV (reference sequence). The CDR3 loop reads CASSPTGDQPQHL. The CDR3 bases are TGTGCCAGCAGTCCGACAGGGGATCAGCCCCAGCATCTT.

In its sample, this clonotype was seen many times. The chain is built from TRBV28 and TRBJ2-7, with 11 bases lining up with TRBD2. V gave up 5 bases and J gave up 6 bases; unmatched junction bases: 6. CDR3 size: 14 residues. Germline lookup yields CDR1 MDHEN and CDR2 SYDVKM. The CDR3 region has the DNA TGTGCCAGCAGTCCGATAGCGGGAGGGGCCGAGCAGTACTTC. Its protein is CASSPIAGGAEQYF.

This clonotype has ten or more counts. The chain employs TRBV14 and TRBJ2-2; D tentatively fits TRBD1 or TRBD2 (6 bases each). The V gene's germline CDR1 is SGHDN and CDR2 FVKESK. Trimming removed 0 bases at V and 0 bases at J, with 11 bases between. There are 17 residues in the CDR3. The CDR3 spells CASSQDWGATNTGELFF. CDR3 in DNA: TGTGCCAGCAGCCAAGATTGGGGGGCTACGAACACCGGGGAGCTGTTTTTT.

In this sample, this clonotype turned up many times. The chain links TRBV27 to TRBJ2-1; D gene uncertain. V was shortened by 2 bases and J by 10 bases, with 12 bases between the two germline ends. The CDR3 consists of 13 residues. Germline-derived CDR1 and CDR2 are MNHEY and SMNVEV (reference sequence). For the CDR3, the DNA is TGTGCCAGCAGTTTAGGGGTCCAGCAAGAGCAGTTCTTC. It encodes CASSLGVQQEQFF.

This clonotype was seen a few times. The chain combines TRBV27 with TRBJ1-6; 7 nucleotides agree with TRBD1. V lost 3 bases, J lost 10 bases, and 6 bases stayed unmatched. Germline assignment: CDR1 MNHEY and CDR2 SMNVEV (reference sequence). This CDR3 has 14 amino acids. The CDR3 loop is CASSFGTGESPLHF. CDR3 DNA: TGTGCCAGCAGTTTTGGTACAGGGGAATCACCCCTCCACTTT.

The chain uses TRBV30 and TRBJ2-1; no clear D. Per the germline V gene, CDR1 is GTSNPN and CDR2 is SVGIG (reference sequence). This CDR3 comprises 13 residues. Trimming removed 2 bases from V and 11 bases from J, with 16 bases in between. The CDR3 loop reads CAWSRSTSPQQFF. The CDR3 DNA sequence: TGTGCCTGGAGTAGATCTACAAGCCCTCAGCAGTTCTTC.

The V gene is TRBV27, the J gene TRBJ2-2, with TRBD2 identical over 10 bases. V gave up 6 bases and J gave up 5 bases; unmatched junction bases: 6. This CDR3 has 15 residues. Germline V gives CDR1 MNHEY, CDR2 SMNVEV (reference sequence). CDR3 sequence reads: CASSLAGVWTGELFF. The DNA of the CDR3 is TGTGCCAGCAGCCTAGCGGGAGTATGGACCGGGGAGCTGTTTTTT.

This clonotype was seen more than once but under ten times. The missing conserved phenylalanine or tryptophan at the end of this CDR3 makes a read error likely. The CDR3 here is CASSEGHPFSYEQYS. CDR3 bases: TGTGCCAGCAGTGAAGGGCACCCGTTCTCCTACGAGCAGTACTCC. This chain links TRBV2 with TRBJ2-7; D gene ambiguous. The CDR3 loop spans 15 amino acids. Germline lookup yields CDR1 SNHLY and CDR2 FYNNEI. Trimming shortened V by 1 base and J by 0 bases, and 10 bases separated the two germline ends.